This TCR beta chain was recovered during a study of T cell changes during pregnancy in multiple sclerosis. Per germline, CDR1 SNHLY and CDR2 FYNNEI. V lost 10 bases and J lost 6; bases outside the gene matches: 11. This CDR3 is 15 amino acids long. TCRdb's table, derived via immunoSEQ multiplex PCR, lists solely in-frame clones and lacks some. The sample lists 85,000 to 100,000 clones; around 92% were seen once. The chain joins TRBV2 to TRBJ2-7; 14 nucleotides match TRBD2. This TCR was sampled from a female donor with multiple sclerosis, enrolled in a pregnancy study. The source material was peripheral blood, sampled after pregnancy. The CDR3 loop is CATHGVGLAGVEQYF. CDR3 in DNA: TGTGCCACCCATGGGGTGGGACTAGCGGGAGTCGAGCAGTACTTC.